These 28 T cell receptor beta chains came from one sample sequenced in a study of cytomegalovirus exposure and HLA in healthy donors. Researchers ran the PCR with 60 Vbeta and 13 Jbeta primers. Only in-frame clones appear in the TCRdb table, and some are missing; sequencing was by immunoSEQ multiplex PCR. The table has approximately 150,000 clones, about 70% seen once; the top ten hold roughly 1.6%. Sequenced material: PBMCs. The receptors come from a middle-aged woman in good health and CMV-seronegative.

This chain links TRBV5-6 with TRBJ1-2, with TRBD1 matching over 7 bases. This CDR3 is 16 amino acids long. After removal of 3 bases from V and 1 base from J, the junction contained 9 bases not matched to a gene. Looked up from germline, CDR1 is SGHDT and CDR2 is YYEEEE. The CDR3 bases are TGTGCCAGCAGCTCAGCTGGACAGGATTTTAACTATGGCTACACCTTC. Translation gives CASSSAGQDFNYGYTF.

The chain carries TRBV18 and TRBJ2-7, with a possible D match to TRBD2 (7 bases). There are 16 residues in the CDR3. The germline V gene encodes CDR1 KGHSH and CDR2 LQKENI. V was cut by 3 bases and J by 1 base, with 16 bases left in between. This chain's CDR3 is CASSPLGGGVSYEQYF. The CDR3 nucleotides read TGTGCCAGCTCACCCCTTGGAGGGGGGGTTTCCTACGAGCAGTACTTC.

The chain has TRBV6-1 and TRBJ2-3; 10 nucleotides agree with TRBD2. The CDR3 consists of 15 residues. V dropped 4 bases and J dropped 2; count of bases not matched to a gene: 3. Per germline, CDR1 MNHNS and CDR2 SASEGT. As DNA, the CDR3 is TGTGCCAGCAGTGGACTAGCGGGTAACACAGATACGCAGTATTTT. Its protein is CASSGLAGNTDTQYF.

The rearrangement links TRBV5-1 to TRBJ1-6; D gene uncertain. The CDR3 runs to 14 residues. Germline values: CDR1 SGHRS, CDR2 YFSETQ. V was trimmed by 4 bases and J by 3 bases, leaving 8 bases between them. The CDR3 is CASSPGFYNSPLHF. CDR3 sequence (DNA): TGCGCCAGCAGCCCAGGATTCTATAATTCACCCCTCCACTTT.

The chain joins TRBV9 to TRBJ1-1; TRBD1 matches 11 bases. V dropped 3 bases and J dropped 1; count of bases not matched to a gene: 5. Germline-derived CDR1 and CDR2 are SGDLS and YYNGEE. This CDR3 is built from 16 residues. The CDR3 DNA follows: TGTGCCAGCAGCGAGGGACAGGGGGTAGAGAACACTGAAGCTTTCTTT. This sequence encodes CASSEGQGVENTEAFF.

The J gene is TRBJ1-1, the V gene TRBV6-5, with D tentatively TRBD1 (6 bases). CDR1 MNHEY and CDR2 SVGAGI come from the germline V gene. The V end was cut by 5 bases, the J end by 1 base, with 11 bases between. The CDR3 runs to 14 residues. CDR3 DNA sequence: TGTGCCAGCAGTGAAAGGGGGGGGAACACTGAAGCTTTCTTT. Translating gives CASSERGGNTEAFF.

The CDR3 loop is CSVAGVWQTVSTDTQYF. The CDR3 DNA sequence: TGCAGCGTTGCCGGGGTCTGGCAAACCGTTAGCACAGATACGCAGTATTTT. The V gene is TRBV29-1, the J gene TRBJ2-3; D is perhaps TRBD2 (5 bases). The CDR3 length is 17 residues. The germline CDR1 and CDR2 sequences are SQVTM and ANQGSEA. Between the trimmed V and J ends, which lost 4 bases and 0 bases, there was a span of 20 bases.

In its sample, this clone was seen a few times. The chain links TRBV10-3 to TRBJ1-3, with D tentatively TRBD1 (6 bases). Trimming shortened V by 10 bases and J by 3 bases, and 16 bases separated the two germline ends. Germline assignment: CDR1 ENHRY and CDR2 SYGVKD. The CDR3 is made up of 14 amino acids. CDR3 DNA: TGTGCCACCTGGACAGCAAGTTTTGGAAACACCATATATTTT. Translation: CATWTASFGNTIYF.

The rearrangement uses TRBV14 and TRBJ1-1; 7 nucleotides align to TRBD1. CDR1 and CDR2 (germline): SGHDN, FVKESK. The CDR3 loop spans 12 amino acids. V was pared by 3 bases and J by 11 bases, with 6 bases of the junction left unmatched. As DNA, the CDR3 is TGTGCCAGCAGCCATGACAGGGTACCGGCTTTCTTT. The encoded protein is CASSHDRVPAFF.

The chain uses TRBV2 and TRBJ1-5; D is possibly TRBD1 (6 bases). This CDR3 spans 14 amino acids. Trimming removed 3 bases at V and 3 bases at J, with 9 bases between. Germline loops: CDR1 SNHLY, CDR2 FYNNEI. This chain's CDR3 is CASSEGGPNQPQHF. CDR3 nucleotides: TGTGCCAGCAGTGAGGGGGGGCCCAATCAGCCCCAGCATTTT.

V is TRBV28 and J is TRBJ2-5, with D possibly matching TRBD2 (7 bases). Trimming took off 8 bases at V and 5 bases at J, with 18 bases between the two ends. Germline CDR1 MDHEN, CDR2 SYDVKM. CDR3 length: 14 amino acids. The CDR3 sequence: CASGLWGGGETQYF. In DNA form, the CDR3 reads TGTGCCAGCGGACTTTGGGGGGGCGGGGAGACCCAGTACTTC.

The rearrangement joins TRBV7-2 to TRBJ2-1, with D possibly matching TRBD1 (6 bases). The germline gives CDR1 SGHTA, CDR2 FQGNSA. Between the trimmed V and J ends, which lost 2 bases and 10 bases, there was a span of 9 bases. The CDR3 length is 12 residues. Here the CDR3 DNA reads TGTGCCAGCAGCTTACAGGGGCTCGAGCAGTTCTTC. The encoded protein is CASSLQGLEQFF.

This clone was counted only a few times. V gene TRBV19 combines with J gene TRBJ1-1; 7 nucleotides line up with TRBD1. The germline V gene encodes CDR1 LNHDA and CDR2 SQIVND (reference sequence). The CDR3 is made up of 13 amino acids. With 3 bases clipped from V and 5 bases from J, the junction kept 3 bases outside the gene matches. CDR3 sequence: CASSIQQGTEAFF. In DNA form, the CDR3 reads TGTGCCAGTAGTATTCAACAGGGGACTGAAGCTTTCTTT.

The sample holds one count of this clone. V gene TRBV4-1 combines with J gene TRBJ1-1, with D maybe TRBD1 (6 bases). The V and J ends lost 2 bases and 2 bases respectively, with 21 bases between them. The CDR3 has 18 residues. Germline CDR1 reads MGHRA; CDR2 reads YSYEKL. The CDR3 spells CASSQPGQKRSGNTEAFF. CDR3 coding DNA: TGCGCCAGCAGCCAACCCGGACAGAAGCGTTCCGGAAACACTGAAGCTTTCTTT.

The V gene is TRBV30, the J gene TRBJ2-7; tentative D call: TRBD1 (7 bases). The CDR3 is made up of 14 amino acids. V was clipped by 4 bases and J by 6 bases, with 19 bases between them. Germline CDR1 is GTSNPN and CDR2 is SVGIG (reference sequence). The CDR3 spells CAWNPTRGRGEQYF. CDR3 DNA: TGTGCCTGGAATCCGACTAGGGGGCGAGGCGAGCAGTACTTC.

CDR3: CASSYSPPTELYEQYF. The DNA for the CDR3 is TGTGCCAGCAGTTACTCCCCGCCGACAGAGCTTTACGAGCAGTACTTC. This chain joins TRBV6-5 and TRBJ2-7, with TRBD1 as a possible D gene (5 bases). Germline loops: CDR1 MNHEY, CDR2 SVGAGI. Trimming took off 0 bases at V and 4 bases at J, with 16 bases between the two ends. CDR3 size: 16 residues.

This clone came up a few times. The gene calls are TRBV7-9 and TRBJ2-7, with TRBD2 as a possible D gene (6 bases). Germline V gene lookup returns CDR1 SEHNR and CDR2 FQNEAQ (reference sequence). The CDR3 sequence is 14 residues long. The V end was cut by 8 bases, the J end by 2 bases, with 16 bases between. The CDR3 DNA reads as TGTGCCAGCTTAGGTCTTGGCGGGACCTACGAGCAGTACTTC. Translating it yields CASLGLGGTYEQYF.

The V call is TRBV6-5, the J call TRBJ1-1; no clear D gene. CDR3 length: 13 residues. Per the germline V gene, CDR1 is MNHEY and CDR2 is SVGAGI. V dropped 6 bases and J dropped 4 bases, with 12 bases sitting between them. CDR3 nucleotides: TGTGCCAGCAGCCTACTAGGGAGCACTGAAGCTTTCTTT. Its protein is CASSLLGSTEAFF.

The chain is built from TRBV2 and TRBJ2-2; 7 bases agree with TRBD1. This CDR3 is 13 amino acids long. Germline V gives CDR1 SNHLY, CDR2 FYNNEI. The V segment lost 6 bases and the J segment 5 bases; nucleotides outside the gene matches: 3. DNA for the CDR3: TGTGCCAGCAGCGAACAGGGGACCGGGGAGCTGTTTTTT. Its protein is CASSEQGTGELFF. Drawing the rest from reference TRBV2 and TRBJ2-2, the complete variable domain is EPEVTQTPSHQVTQMGQEVILRCVPISNHLYFYWYRQILGQKVEFLVSFYNNEISEKSEIFDDQFSVERPDGSNFTLKIRSTKLEDSAMYFCASSEQGTGELFFGEGSRLTVL.

CDR3 bases: TGCAGCGTTGTGGCAGGGTGGGGAATGAACACTGAAGCTTTCTTT. This sequence encodes CSVVAGWGMNTEAFF. V and J are TRBV29-1 and TRBJ1-1; a weak D match, TRBD1 (5 bases). Deletions cut 4 bases from V and 0 bases from J, with 15 bases between. The germline gives CDR1 SQVTM, CDR2 ANQGSEA. This CDR3 has 15 amino acids.

The chain combines TRBV5-1 with TRBJ2-5, with D possibly TRBD2 on 6 matching bases. This CDR3 has 15 amino acids. V was shortened by 0 bases and J by 2 bases, with 11 bases between the two germline ends. Germline V CDR1 and CDR2: SGHRS, YFSETQ. The CDR3 loop reads CASSLALGGQETQYF. As DNA, the CDR3 is TGCGCCAGCAGCTTGGCCCTGGGGGGACAAGAGACCCAGTACTTC.

About this clone itself: This CDR3 is also generated by other DNA sequences in the sample. The chain recombines TRBV18 with TRBJ2-5; possible D gene TRBD1, 5 bases. The CDR3 covers 13 residues. Germline loops: CDR1 KGHSH, CDR2 LQKENI. Deletions cut 3 bases from V and 1 base from J, with 6 bases between. The CDR3 loop reads CASSPDIQETQYF. In DNA, the CDR3 is TGTGCCAGCTCACCGGACATCCAAGAGACCCAGTACTTC.

Worth noting for this clone: One junction end does not reproduce the germline sequence, and a read error may be involved. The chain uses TRBV18 and TRBJ2-7, with 8 positions matching TRBD1. Germline V CDR1 and CDR2: KGHSH, LQKENI. The CDR3 loop spans 13 amino acids. The CDR3 loop is CASSPSDRAFGSF. The CDR3 DNA reads TGTGCCAGCTCGCCCTCGGACAGGGCCTTCGGAAGCTTC. Using reference TRBV18 and TRBJ2-7 for the parts outside the CDR3, the full variable domain is NAGVMQNPRHLVRRRGQEARLRCSPMKGHSHVYWYRQLPEEGLKFMVYLQKENIIDESGMPKERFSAEFPKEGPSILRIQQVVRGDSAAYFCASSPSDRAFGSFGPGTRLTVT.

The rearrangement joins TRBV10-3 to TRBJ2-7, with 10 bases matching TRBD1. V was clipped by 7 bases and J by 3 bases; unmatched bases: 6. The V gene's germline CDR1 is ENHRY and CDR2 SYGVKD. This CDR3 has 14 amino acids. CDR3 loop: CAITDGQGDYEQYF. The CDR3 DNA reads as TGTGCCATCACCGACGGACAGGGGGACTACGAGCAGTACTTC.

V and J are TRBV6-1 and TRBJ2-1, with TRBD2 matching over 10 bases. Losses at the gene ends were 2 bases for V and 8 bases for J; bases not matched to a gene: 6. The germline CDR1 and CDR2 sequences are MNHNS and SASEGT. CDR3 length: 15 residues. This CDR3 reads CASSEFLAGEDEQFF. In DNA form, the CDR3 reads TGTGCCAGCAGTGAATTCCTAGCGGGAGAGGATGAGCAGTTCTTC.

Here the CDR3 reads CASSIGPGGLNQPQHF. CDR3 nucleotide sequence: TGTGCCAGTAGTATCGGTCCAGGGGGGTTGAATCAGCCCCAGCATTTT. The chain recombines TRBV19 with TRBJ1-5; 7 bases are shared with TRBD1. CDR3 size: 16 residues. Trimming removed 3 bases from V and 4 bases from J; junction bases left unmatched: 9. The germline V gene has CDR1 LNHDA and CDR2 SQIVND (reference sequence).

The chain is built from TRBV29-1 and TRBJ1-6, with TRBD1 identical over 9 bases. V gave up 6 bases and J gave up 7 bases; unmatched junction bases: 7. The CDR3 spans 14 residues. The germline V gene encodes CDR1 SQVTM and CDR2 ANQGSEA. The CDR3 loop reads CSVASGQGNSPLHF. As DNA, the CDR3 is TGCAGCGTCGCGTCTGGACAGGGGAATTCACCCCTCCACTTT. Full variable domain (remainder filled in from reference TRBV29-1 and TRBJ1-6): SAVISQKPSRDICQRGTSLTIQCQVDSQVTMMFWYRQQPGQSLTLIATANQGSEATYESGFVIDKFPISRPNLTFSTLTVSNMSPEDSSIYLCSVASGQGNSPLHFGNGTRLTVT.

The chain joins TRBV2 to TRBJ2-7, with D perhaps TRBD2 (5 bases). The germline V and J ends were trimmed by 4 bases and 3 bases, with 16 bases remaining between them. CDR1 is SNHLY, CDR2 FYNNEI, per germline. This CDR3 contains 15 residues. Here the CDR3 DNA reads TGTGCCAGCAGTGGCCCACTGGAGGAAGACTACGAGCAGTACTTC. This encodes CASSGPLEEDYEQYF. The whole variable domain, filled in from reference TRBV2 and TRBJ2-7, reads EPEVTQTPSHQVTQMGQEVILRCVPISNHLYFYWYRQILGQKVEFLVSFYNNEISEKSEIFDDQFSVERPDGSNFTLKIRSTKLEDSAMYFCASSGPLEEDYEQYFGPGTRLTVT.